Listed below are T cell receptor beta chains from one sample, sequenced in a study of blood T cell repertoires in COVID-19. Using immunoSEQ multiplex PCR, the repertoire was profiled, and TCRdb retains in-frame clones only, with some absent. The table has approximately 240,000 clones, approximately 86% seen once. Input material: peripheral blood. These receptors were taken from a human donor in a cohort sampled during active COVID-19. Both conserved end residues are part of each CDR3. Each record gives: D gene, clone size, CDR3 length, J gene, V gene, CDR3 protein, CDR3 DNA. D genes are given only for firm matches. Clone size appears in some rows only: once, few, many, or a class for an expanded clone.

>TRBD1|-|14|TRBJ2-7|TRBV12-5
CASGLGVDRGVPYF
TGTGCTAGTGGTTTGGGTGTCGACAGGGGGGTCCCGTACTTC
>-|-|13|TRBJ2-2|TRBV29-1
CSVTISGTGELFF
TGCAGCGTAACAATATCCGGGACAGGGGAGCTGTTTTTT
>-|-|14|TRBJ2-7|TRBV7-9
CASSLQGLPYEQYF
TGTGCCAGCAGCTTACAGGGATTGCCCTACGAGCAGTACTTC
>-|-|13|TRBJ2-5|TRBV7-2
CASSLAYQETQYF
TGTGCCAGCAGTTTGGCCTACCAAGAGACCCAGTACTTC
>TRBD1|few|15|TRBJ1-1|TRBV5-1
CASSSRGLLNTEAFF
TGCGCCAGCAGCTCCAGGGGGCTCCTGAACACTGAAGCTTTCTTT
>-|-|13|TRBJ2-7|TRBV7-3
CASSQTPGKEQYF
TGTGCCAGCAGCCAAACCCCAGGGAAGGAGCAGTACTTC
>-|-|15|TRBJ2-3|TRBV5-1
CASSSGSSSTDTQYF
TGCGCCAGCAGCTCAGGATCCTCTAGCACAGATACGCAGTATTTT
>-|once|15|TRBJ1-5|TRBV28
CASNAGFSGYQPQHF
TGTGCCAGCAACGCCGGGTTTTCGGGTTATCAGCCCCAGCATTTT
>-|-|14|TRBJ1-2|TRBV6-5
CASKSPGGEEGYTF
TGTGCCAGCAAATCTCCGGGGGGGGAAGAAGGCTACACCTTC
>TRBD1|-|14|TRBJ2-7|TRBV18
CASSPRDRGYEQYF
TGTGCCAGCTCACCTCGGGACAGGGGCTACGAGCAGTACTTC
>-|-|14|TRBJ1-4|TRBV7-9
CASGEGFVNEKLFF
TGTGCCAGCGGCGAGGGCTTCGTGAATGAAAAACTGTTTTTT
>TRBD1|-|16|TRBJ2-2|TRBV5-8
CASSFWTGFNTGELFF
TGTGCCAGCAGCTTCTGGACAGGATTCAACACCGGGGAGCTGTTTTTT